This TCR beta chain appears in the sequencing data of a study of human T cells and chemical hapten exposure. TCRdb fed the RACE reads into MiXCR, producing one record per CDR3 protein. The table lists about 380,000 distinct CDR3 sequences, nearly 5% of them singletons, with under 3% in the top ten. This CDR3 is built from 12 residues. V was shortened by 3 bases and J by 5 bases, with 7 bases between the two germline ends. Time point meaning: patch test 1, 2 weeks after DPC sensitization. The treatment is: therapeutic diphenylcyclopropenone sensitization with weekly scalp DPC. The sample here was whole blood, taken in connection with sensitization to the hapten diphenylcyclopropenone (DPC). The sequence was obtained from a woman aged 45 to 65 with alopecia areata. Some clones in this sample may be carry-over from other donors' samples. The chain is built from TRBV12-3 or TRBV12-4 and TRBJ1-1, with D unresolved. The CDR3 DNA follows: TGTGCCAGCAGTTTCTTCCTGACTGAAGCTTTCTTT. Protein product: CASSFFLTEAFF.